The 3 T cell receptor beta chains reported below all come from one sample, sequenced in a study of identical twins (TCRdb year 2016). Libraries came from 5' RACE. This sample was sequenced with an Illumina HiSeq 2000. TCRdb ran its own pipeline on the public reads, namely fastp trimming at Q25 and MiXCR clone calling, and kept in-frame beta chains. For every CDR3 protein sequence, its rows merge into one entry that carries the most common genes and DNA. The sample yields 510,000 or so distinct CDR3 sequences; around 15% were counted once. 0.35% to 0.45% of the sample is in the top ten clones. This sample was shared with a second study, whose subject was yellow fever vaccine responses in identical twins.

Sequencing input: CD4+ T cells sorted from blood. The receptor set was obtained from a woman under 30 in good health.

This clonotype has a handful of counts. V and J are TRBV29-1 and TRBJ2-3, with 7 bases lining up with TRBD2. The CDR3 contains 15 residues. Germline values: CDR1 SQVTM, CDR2 ANQGSEA. Trimming removed 2 bases from V and 2 bases from J; junction bases left unmatched: 7. The CDR3 nucleotides read TGCAGCGTTGAAAGGCTAGCGGTCTCCACAGATACGCAGTATTTT. The encoded protein is CSVERLAVSTDTQYF.

This clonotype has only a few counts. This rearrangement joins TRBV29-1 to TRBJ1-1; TRBD1 might be the D (6 bases). This CDR3 is 11 amino acids long. Trimming shortened V by 4 bases and J by 11 bases, and 14 bases separated the two germline ends. Germline V gene lookup returns CDR1 SQVTM and CDR2 ANQGSEA. The CDR3, as DNA: TGCAGCGTTGGACAGGTCCCGGGGGCTTTCTTT. As protein: CSVGQVPGAFF. The whole variable domain, remainder taken from reference TRBV29-1 and TRBJ1-1, is SAVISQKPSRDICQRGTSLTIQCQVDSQVTMMFWYRQQPGQSLTLIATANQGSEATYESGFVIDKFPISRPNLTFSTLTVSNMSPEDSSIYLCSVGQVPGAFFGQGTRLTVV.

The rearrangement uses TRBV7-9 and TRBJ2-7, with 7 bases that match TRBD1. Germline assignment: CDR1 SEHNR and CDR2 FQNEAQ (reference sequence). The trim removed 5 bases at V and 2 bases at J, leaving 6 bases unmatched. The CDR3 is 14 amino acids. This CDR3 reads CASSPQGSTYEQYF. The CDR3 DNA sequence: TGTGCCAGCAGCCCACAGGGGTCGACCTACGAGCAGTACTTC. Complete variable domain (other parts from reference TRBV7-9 and TRBJ2-7): DTGVSQNPRHKITKRGQNVTFRCDPISEHNRLYWYRQTLGQGPEFLTYFQNEAQLEKSRLLSDRFSAERPKGSFSTLEIQRTEQGDSAMYLCASSPQGSTYEQYFGPGTRLTVT.